The text below deals with one TCR beta chain. Authors' analysis steps: Reference gene primer amplification yielded estimated nucleated cell counts. Sequencing was performed with immunoSEQ multiplex PCR; in TCRdb, only in-frame clones are kept and a portion is missing. That table furnishes V, J and clone size, whereas the DNA furnished D and trimming. Seen here are roughly 59,000 clones, around four fifths observed once, and the top ten hold roughly an eighth. The data stem from a study of blood T cell repertoires in COVID-19. The overall study: Samples came from the United States, Italy and Spain, spanning acute and convalescent COVID-19.

Germline V CDR1 and CDR2: LGHNA, YNFKEQ. The junction had 6 bases not matched to a gene; V was cut back by 1 base and J by 7 bases. This CDR3 spans 16 amino acids. Sequencing was done on a sample of peripheral blood. The gene calls are TRBV4-2 and TRBJ1-4, with TRBD1 matching 10 bases. The TCR comes from a man of 80 years or more with acute or convalescent COVID-19. In DNA, the CDR3 is TGTGCCAGCAGCCAAGCTTTGGGACAGGGGAGTGAAAAACTGTTTTTT. Its protein is CASSQALGQGSEKLFF.